This section outlines one TCR beta chain sequence together with its context. This entry is derived from a study of blood T cell repertoires in COVID-19. Study as a whole: Donors in the United States, Italy and Spain gave samples during acute or convalescent COVID-19.

V was shortened by 4 bases and J by 8 bases, with 12 bases between the two germline ends. The CDR3 extends over 14 amino acids. Looked up from germline, CDR1 is LGHDT and CDR2 is YNNKEL (reference sequence). Data came from immunoSEQ multiplex PCR; TCRdb stores just in-frame clones and leaves some out. This sample has 50,000 to 55,000 clones, with approximately 89% found just once. The genes are TRBV3-1 (or the pseudogene TRBV3-2) and TRBJ1-6; the D is unclear. This sequence originates from a man in his sixties with acute or convalescent COVID-19. The sample was peripheral blood. CDR3 coding DNA: TGTGCCAGCAGCCCCCTATGGGAGGATTCACCCCTCCACTTT. Amino acid sequence: CASSPLWEDSPLHF.